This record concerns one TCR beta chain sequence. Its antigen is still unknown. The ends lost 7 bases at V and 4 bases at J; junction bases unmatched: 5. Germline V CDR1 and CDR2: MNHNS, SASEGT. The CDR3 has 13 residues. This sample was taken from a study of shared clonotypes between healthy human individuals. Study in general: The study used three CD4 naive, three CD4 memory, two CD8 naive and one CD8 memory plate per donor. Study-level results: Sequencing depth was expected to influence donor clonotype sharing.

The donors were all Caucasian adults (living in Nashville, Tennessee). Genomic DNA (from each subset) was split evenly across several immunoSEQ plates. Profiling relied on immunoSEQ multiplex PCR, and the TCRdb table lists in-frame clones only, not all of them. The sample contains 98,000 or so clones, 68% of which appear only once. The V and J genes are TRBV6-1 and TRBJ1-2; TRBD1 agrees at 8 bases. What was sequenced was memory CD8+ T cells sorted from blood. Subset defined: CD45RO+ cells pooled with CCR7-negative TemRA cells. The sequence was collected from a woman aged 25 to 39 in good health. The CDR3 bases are TGTGCCAGCACCAGGGGGCCTGCCTATGGCTACACCTTC. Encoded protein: CASTRGPAYGYTF.